The rows below give T cell receptor beta chains drawn from one sample of a study of blood T cell repertoires in COVID-19. The data were produced by immunoSEQ multiplex PCR, yet TCRdb's version contains in-frame clones alone and is incomplete. The sample yields 130,000 to 150,000 clones, around nine tenths seen once. The sequenced sample was peripheral blood. Receptors originate from a human donor in a cohort sampled during active COVID-19. Each CDR3 is given with its conserved first and last residue. A D gene is named only where the DNA matches it firmly. Clone size is shown for a subset of rows, as once, few, many or a class of expanded clone.

CASSSDRLNNSPLHF,TGTGCCAGCAGCTCGGACAGGCTTAATAATTCACCCCTCCACTTT,TRBJ1-6,TRBV7-2,TRBD1,NA
CASSPENEYSPLHF,TGTGCCAGCAGCCCAGAAAACGAATATTCACCCCTCCACTTT,TRBJ1-6,TRBV7-2,NA,NA
CASSLRGSGSYNEQFF,TGTGCCAGCAGCCTCCGGGGGAGCGGGTCCTACAATGAGCAGTTCTTC,TRBJ2-1,TRBV11-3,NA,NA
CASSYGTSEGSTDTQYF,TGTGCCAGCAGTTATGGGACAAGCGAGGGAAGCACAGATACGCAGTATTTT,TRBJ2-3,TRBV28,NA,NA
CASSQEGGEHKGSYNSPLHF,TGTGCCAGCAGCCAAGAGGGTGGGGAGCACAAGGGCTCCTATAATTCACCCCTCCACTTT,TRBJ1-6,TRBV3-1/TRBV3-2,NA,NA
CASSLGTRTDTQYF,TGTGCCAGCAGCTTGGGGACTCGCACAGATACGCAGTATTTT,TRBJ2-3,TRBV5-6,NA,few
CTSSQGWGGSGGAQPADTQYF,TGCACCAGCAGCCAAGGTTGGGGCGGTAGCGGGGGGGCTCAACCAGCAGATACGCAGTATTTT,TRBJ2-3,TRBV1,NA,NA
CASSLIQVRHEQFF,TGCGCCAGCAGCTTGATTCAGGTTAGGCATGAGCAGTTCTTC,TRBJ2-1,TRBV5-1,NA,once
CASRDRAGSSYNEQFF,TGTGCCAGCAGGGACAGAGCGGGGAGCTCCTACAATGAGCAGTTCTTC,TRBJ2-1,TRBV7-2,NA,NA
CASSKRNRGGSTTDTQYF,TGCGCCAGCAGCAAAAGGAATAGGGGGGGTAGCACCACAGATACGCAGTATTTT,TRBJ2-3,TRBV4-1,NA,once
CASSPTQESPLHF,TGTGCCAGCTCACCAACTCAGGAATCACCCCTCCACTTT,TRBJ1-6,TRBV18,NA,NA
CASSLWSPGQGGNQPQHF,TGTGCCAGCAGTTTATGGAGCCCGGGACAGGGGGGCAATCAGCCCCAGCATTTT,TRBJ1-5,TRBV27,TRBD1,NA
CASSLRGGSNEQFF,TGTGCCAGTAGTCTTCGGGGGGGATCCAATGAGCAGTTCTTC,TRBJ2-1,TRBV19,TRBD2,NA
CASSHQGTGGYEQYF,TGTGCCAGCAGCCATCAAGGGACAGGGGGCTACGAGCAGTACTTC,TRBJ2-7,TRBV4-2,TRBD1,NA
CSGEYRVRTDTQYF,TGCAGCGGAGAATACAGGGTTCGCACAGATACGCAGTATTTT,TRBJ2-3,TRBV29-1,NA,NA
CASSRLAGGPSKNEQFF,TGTGCCAGCAGTAGGCTAGCGGGAGGGCCAAGCAAGAATGAGCAGTTCTTC,TRBJ2-1,TRBV25-1,TRBD2,NA
CASSWGDRDSYEQYF,TGCGCCAGCAGCTGGGGGGACAGGGACTCCTACGAGCAGTACTTC,TRBJ2-7,TRBV5-1,TRBD1,NA
CASSVAGGELDEQFF,TGTGCCAGCTCAGTAGCGGGAGGGGAATTGGATGAGCAGTTCTTC,TRBJ2-1,TRBV18,TRBD2,NA
CASSLGIQGVVDTQYF,TGTGCCAGCAGCTTAGGAATACAGGGGGTTGTGGATACGCAGTATTTT,TRBJ2-3,TRBV7-8,TRBD1,NA
CASSPDGGVYSYEQYF,TGTGCCAGTAGTCCCGATGGGGGCGTCTACTCCTACGAGCAGTACTTC,TRBJ2-7,TRBV19,NA,NA